This paragraph reports one TCR beta chain. This sample stems from a study of CD8 T cells in Susac syndrome. CDR3 size: 12 residues. V was trimmed by 1 base and J by 6 bases, leaving 10 bases between them. From germline, CDR1 is GTSNPN and CDR2 SVGIG (reference sequence). Random hexamers were used to reverse transcribe the RNA input (about 0.45 to 1 ug). The amplification used immunoSEQ multiplex PCR on TCR beta CDR3; it spanned 54 Vbeta and 13 Jbeta. TCRdb processed the immunoSEQ multiplex PCR reads anew with MiXCR; each CDR3 protein has one entry. The sample lists 75,000 to 100,000 distinct CDR3 sequences, around 95% seen once, with approximately 0.48% in the top ten. TCR beta sequencing was performed on blood CD8+ and CD4+ T cells.

The rearrangement uses TRBV30 and TRBJ2-7; D possibly corresponds to TRBD2 (5 bases). Sequencing used CD8+ T cells from PBMCs. The TCR comes from a human donor with Susac syndrome. CDR3 residues: CAWSGEGAEQYF. The CDR3 DNA is TGTGCCTGGAGTGGTGAGGGAGCCGAGCAGTACTTC.